This record looks at one T cell receptor (beta chain) sequence and its context. The data were produced by immunoSEQ multiplex PCR, yet TCRdb's version contains in-frame clones alone and is incomplete. The profile covers 150,000 to 200,000 clones, with approximately 86% appearing a single time and around 1.9% taken by the ten largest. This sample is part of a study of blood T cell repertoires in COVID-19. Looked up from germline, CDR1 is DFQATT and CDR2 is SNEGSKA (reference sequence). V trimming: 3 bases; J trimming: 4 bases; junction bases outside the gene matches: 6. This CDR3 comprises 15 residues.

The clonotype was recovered from a man in his sixties or seventies with active or convalescent COVID-19. The sequenced material came from peripheral blood. This chain uses TRBV20-1 with TRBJ2-3, with 11 bases that match TRBD1. Here the CDR3 DNA reads TGCAGTGCTAGTGGGGACAGGGGGGTCCCAGATACGCAGTATTTT. Its translation is CSASGDRGVPDTQYF.